These T cell receptor beta chains were read from a single sample in a study of T cells in Graves' hyperthyroidism and ophthalmopathy. TCRdb recomputed calls from the multiplex PCR reads with MiXCR, one row per CDR3 protein. The table has about 770,000 distinct CDR3 sequences, around 20% seen once. Input material: blood. These receptor sequences come from a woman aged 50 to 60 with Graves' hyperthyroidism that later progressed to Graves' ophthalmopathy. The CDR3 runs from the conserved cysteine through the conserved F or W. Each record gives: V gene, D gene, clone size, J gene, CDR3 protein, CDR3 DNA. D genes are given only for firm matches. A row's size may be missing; if present it is once, few, many or a size class.

TRBV19	-	-	TRBJ1-2	CASSIVGGPMELGYTF	TGTGCCAGTAGTATAGTTGGGGGACCAATGGAATTGGGCTACACCTTC
TRBV18	-	few	TRBJ1-4	CASSPPGRERFEKLFF	TGTGCCAGCTCACCACCAGGACGGGAGAGGTTTGAAAAACTGTTTTTT
TRBV7-2	TRBD2	few	TRBJ2-5	CASRYPSTSGRETQYF	TGTGCCAGCAGATACCCGTCGACTAGCGGCCGGGAGACCCAGTACTTC
TRBV29-1	-	-	TRBJ1-1	CSVRAAGGGMAEAFF	TGCAGCGTTCGAGCGGCGGGGGGAGGTATGGCTGAAGCTTTCTTT
TRBV9	-	-	TRBJ2-5	CASSVEAGLAMRETQYF	TGTGCCAGCAGCGTAGAGGCTGGTCTAGCGATGAGGGAGACCCAGTACTTC
TRBV6-1	-	few	TRBJ2-1	CASRGLAGLYNEQFF	TGTGCCAGCAGGGGCCTGGCGGGGCTATACAATGAGCAGTTCTTC
TRBV6-1	-	many	TRBJ1-1	CASSGSGVMNTEAFF	TGTGCCAGCAGTGGATCAGGGGTGATGAACACTGAAGCTTTCTTT
TRBV13	TRBD1	few	TRBJ1-3	CASSFRQGDTGNTIYF	TGTGCCAGCAGCTTCCGACAGGGGGATACTGGAAACACCATATATTTT
TRBV27	-	many	TRBJ1-1	CASGNTNTEAFF	TGTGCCAGCGGTAACACAAACACTGAAGCTTTCTTT
TRBV10-1	-	-	TRBJ2-3	CASSPIPSTDTQYF	TGCGCCAGCAGCCCGATCCCTAGCACAGATACGCAGTATTTT
TRBV6-1	-	few	TRBJ2-7	CASSEGWGYGKYEKYF	TGTGCCAGCAGTGAAGGCTGGGGCTACGGAAAATACGAGAAGTACTTC
TRBV9	-	few	TRBJ1-6	CASSVPKDRSLNSPLHF	TGTGCCAGCAGCGTACCGAAGGACAGATCCTTGAATTCACCCCTCCACTTT
TRBV7-8	TRBD2	many	TRBJ2-2	CASSSDRSGGASSGELFF	TGTGCCAGCAGCTCAGATCGGTCCGGGGGGGCCTCTAGCGGGGAGCTGTTTTTT
TRBV25-1	-	few	TRBJ1-1	CASSEDGTWNTEAFF	TGTGCCAGCAGTGAAGATGGGACCTGGAACACTGAAGCTTTCTTT
TRBV4-1	-	-	TRBJ1-1	CASSSSAGTEAFF	TGCGCCAGCAGCTCCTCGGCAGGGACCGAAGCTTTCTTT
TRBV5-1	TRBD1	few	TRBJ1-2	CASTEGQGIYGYTF	TGCGCCAGCACCGAGGGACAGGGGATCTATGGCTACACCTTC
TRBV27	TRBD1	many	TRBJ2-3	CASSLWSGGADTQYF	TGTGCCAGCAGTTTATGGTCAGGGGGCGCAGATACGCAGTATTTT